This TCR beta chain was profiled in a study of blood T cell repertoires in COVID-19. Study-wide context: The samples span acute and convalescent COVID-19 from the United States, Italy and Spain. Sample material is recorded as cDNA or gDNA derived from T cells, B-cell-depleted T cells, or PBMCs.

This CDR3 is built from 13 residues. CDR1 is DFQATT and CDR2 is SNEGSKA in the germline V gene (reference sequence). Trimming cost V 4 bases and J 5 bases, with 14 bases left between them. TCRdb keeps only in-frame clones here, not all; method: immunoSEQ multiplex PCR. The data show 270,000 or so clones, with 82% seen just once and about 3% held by the top ten. The chain employs TRBV20-1 and TRBJ1-2, with D maybe TRBD1 (6 bases). The sequenced material came from peripheral blood. The clonotype comes from a woman aged 18-30 years with acute or convalescent COVID-19. The CDR3 coding sequence is TGCAGTGCTAATGACAGGCCTGGGTATGGCTACACCTTC. Its translation: CSANDRPGYGYTF.